This T cell receptor beta chain came from a study of blood T cell repertoires in COVID-19. Study context: COVID-19 samples from acute and convalescent phases originated in the United States, Italy and Spain. In each case, the material was cDNA or gDNA derived from T cells, B-cell-depleted T cells, or PBMCs.

Original data processing: Estimates of nucleated cell counts were drawn from the amplification of reference gene primers. Sequencing used immunoSEQ multiplex PCR; TCRdb keeps in-frame clones, though not all of them. V and J calls and clone size are copied from that table; D and trimming were computed from the DNA. The repertoire has roughly 120,000 clones, over 60% of them found once; the top ten carry roughly 17%. The CDR3 runs 15 residues. V was shortened by 3 bases and J by 7 bases, with 19 bases between the two germline ends. Germline CDR1 reads SGHRS; CDR2 reads YFSETQ. Sequenced input: peripheral blood. The chain recombines TRBV5-1 with TRBJ1-1, with D tentatively TRBD1 (6 bases). The sequence derives from an elderly woman with active or convalescent COVID-19. CDR3 in DNA: TGCGCCAGCAGCTCGGACAGAATCACAGCCCGTGAAGCTTTCTTT. This translates into CASSSDRITAREAFF. The full variable domain, its missing parts supplied by reference TRBV5-1 and TRBJ1-1, is KAGVTQTPRYLIKTRGQQVTLSCSPISGHRSVSWYQQTPGQGLQFLFEYFSETQRNKGNFPGRFSGRQFSNSRSEMNVSTLELGDSALYLCASSSDRITAREAFFGQGTRLTVV.